This T cell receptor (beta chain) was recorded in a study of response to subunit inactivated influenza vaccine. Findings of the study overall: Only a handful of new T cells, the authors suggested, are recruited with each seasonal influenza vaccination.

In TCRdb, the RT-PCR reads were re-called with MiXCR into one record per CDR3 protein. This sample has fewer than 600,000 distinct CDR3 sequences, with approximately 7.2% found just once. In its sample, this clonotype was seen many times. The antigen is unknown. Trimming pared 2 bases from V and 4 bases from J, leaving 3 bases between. The CDR3 consists of 12 residues. Per the germline V gene, CDR1 is MNHEY and CDR2 is SVGEGT. The chain uses TRBV6-2 or TRBV6-3 and TRBJ2-1; D remains ambiguous. The sequences come from PBMCs from blood, collected less than 30 months after vaccination. This clonotype was obtained from a man aged 45 to 70 who received an inactivated influenza vaccine. The DNA for the CDR3 is TGTGCCAGCAGTTACAATTACAATGAGCAGTTCTTC. This encodes CASSYNYNEQFF.